The 31 T cell receptor beta chains reported below all come from one sample, sequenced in a study of cytomegalovirus exposure and HLA in healthy donors listed by TCRdb under 2017. Library generation was performed with the immunoSEQ multiplex PCR assay. For the multiplex PCR, a mixture combining 60 forward primers for TCR Vbeta segments and 13 reverse primers for TCR Jbeta segments was used. Imported from immuneACCESS, the table was reduced by TCRdb to in-frame sequences with V and J called. These copies leave out some clones; in studies compared against another copy, an unresolved V gene accounts for under half, and the cause of the remainder is not known. The sample includes approximately 150,000 clones, with roughly 77% observed a single time. The leading ten clones occupy about 4.3% of the sample. The material sequenced was PBMCs. These receptors came from a man younger than 30 in good health and CMV-seropositive.

This clone was seen only once. The CDR3 spells CATSTAGSGSGDTQYF. CDR3 coding DNA: TGTGCCACCAGTACTGCCGGTAGCGGGAGTGGAGATACGCAGTATTTT. J is TRBJ2-3 and V is TRBV15; 9 bases align to TRBD2. CDR3 length: 16 residues. Unmatched junction bases numbered 12, after V lost 6 bases and J lost 5 bases. Germline V gene lookup returns CDR1 LNHNV and CDR2 YYDKDF (reference sequence). The full variable domain, with the rest looked up from reference TRBV15 and TRBJ2-3, is DAMVIQNPRYQVTQFGKPVTLSCSQTLNHNVMYWYQQKSSQAPKLLFHYYDKDFNNEADTPDNFQSRRPNTSFCFLDIRSPGLGDTAMYLCATSTAGSGSGDTQYFGPGTRLTVL.

This rearrangement joins TRBV13 to TRBJ2-1; possible D gene TRBD1, 6 bases. Germline loops: CDR1 PRHDT, CDR2 FYEKMQ (reference sequence). V was cut by 5 bases and J by 0 bases, with 14 bases left in between. The CDR3 loop spans 16 amino acids. The CDR3 region is CASSLDSVGSYNEQFF. The CDR3, as DNA: TGTGCCAGCAGCCTGGACAGTGTAGGCTCCTACAATGAGCAGTTCTTC.

The chain couples TRBV9 to TRBJ2-3; D is perhaps TRBD2 (6 bases). V lost 4 bases and J lost 0, with 12 bases in between. Per the germline V gene, CDR1 is SGDLS and CDR2 is YYNGEE. CDR3 length equals 15 residues. The CDR3 spells CASSPLRGSTDTQYF. The CDR3 DNA reads as TGTGCCAGCAGCCCCCTTCGGGGGAGCACAGATACGCAGTATTTT.

This chain connects TRBV4-2 to TRBJ1-2, with TRBD1 identical over 11 bases. Trimming at V came to 1 base and at J to 7 bases, leaving 2 bases not matched to a gene. This CDR3 has 14 residues. CDR1 is LGHNA and CDR2 is YNFKEQ in the germline V gene. CDR3 protein: CASSQADRGLGYTF. CDR3 in DNA: TGTGCCAGCAGCCAAGCGGACAGGGGGCTTGGCTACACCTTC.

V and J are TRBV6-1 and TRBJ2-1, with D perhaps matching TRBD2 (6 bases). Trimming left V 10 bases short and J 4 bases short, with 14 bases between. This CDR3 contains 13 residues. From germline, CDR1 is MNHNS and CDR2 SASEGT. The CDR3 DNA reads as TGTGCCACCACATTCGGGGGATACAATGAGCAGTTCTTC. Residues: CATTFGGYNEQFF.

The J gene is TRBJ2-2, the V gene TRBV5-6; 12 positions match TRBD2. This CDR3 contains 16 residues. V dropped 5 bases and J dropped 3; count of bases not matched to a gene: 5. Per germline, CDR1 SGHDT and CDR2 YYEEEE. This chain's CDR3 is CASRLTSGGDTGELFF. The CDR3 DNA reads as TGTGCCAGCAGACTGACTAGCGGGGGAGACACCGGGGAGCTGTTTTTT.

The chain is built from TRBV5-1 and TRBJ1-1; D ambiguous. CDR1 SGHRS and CDR2 YFSETQ come from the germline V gene. Between the trimmed V and J ends, which lost 0 bases and 0 bases, there was a span of 6 bases. This CDR3 is built from 14 residues. CDR3 nucleotide sequence: TGCGCCAGCAGCTTGGCCCCAGTGAACACTGAAGCTTTCTTT. It is translated as CASSLAPVNTEAFF.

The genes are TRBV29-1 and TRBJ1-5; 7 nucleotides line up with TRBD1. The CDR3 loop spans 13 amino acids. Germline CDR1 is SQVTM and CDR2 is ANQGSEA. The V and J ends lost 6 bases and 3 bases, in that order; junction bases with no gene match: 5. CDR3 DNA: TGCAGCGTAAGCGACAGGGTCAATCAGCCCCAGCATTTT. Translating it yields CSVSDRVNQPQHF.

This clone was seen only a few times. The rearrangement links TRBV5-4 to TRBJ2-6, with 8 nucleotides matching TRBD2. The J segment lost 0 bases and the V segment lost 3 bases, leaving 2 bases of the junction unmatched. The CDR3 is made up of 16 amino acids. Germline CDR1 is SGHNT and CDR2 is YYREEE (reference sequence). The CDR3 sequence is CASSSREGSGANVLTF. In DNA form, the CDR3 reads TGTGCCAGCAGCTCCCGGGAGGGCTCTGGGGCCAACGTCCTGACTTTC.

This clone was picked up one time. The chain is built from TRBV7-8 and TRBJ1-1; 7 nucleotides align to TRBD1. Germline V gene sequence: CDR1 SGHVS, CDR2 FQNEAQ. This CDR3 is built from 15 residues. V was clipped by 5 bases and J by 5 bases; unmatched bases: 11. DNA for the CDR3: TGTGCCAGCAGCCCATCTTCGGTACAGGGGACTGAAGCTTTCTTT. Residues: CASSPSSVQGTEAFF.

The rearrangement joins TRBV5-4 to TRBJ2-5; possibly TRBD2 for D (5 bases). Germline-derived CDR1 and CDR2 are SGHNT and YYREEE (reference sequence). V lost 3 bases, J lost 5 bases, and 11 bases lay in between. The CDR3 covers 13 residues. CDR3 sequence (DNA): TGTGCCAGCAGCTACGGGAAAGGGGAGACCCAGTACTTC. This translates into CASSYGKGETQYF.

This chain joins TRBV19 and TRBJ1-4; 7 bases match TRBD1. The CDR3 contains 14 residues. V shed 6 bases, J shed 8 bases, and the junction held 9 bases outside the gene matches. Germline V gene sequence: CDR1 LNHDA, CDR2 SQIVND (reference sequence). CDR3 protein: CASRDPGQSEKLFF. The CDR3 bases are TGTGCCAGTAGGGACCCGGGACAGAGCGAAAAACTGTTTTTT.

V and J are TRBV19 and TRBJ1-4, with D possibly TRBD1 on 6 matching bases. The CDR3 totals 13 residues. With 10 bases removed from V and 8 bases from J, the gap between germline ends came to 17 bases. Germline V CDR1 and CDR2: LNHDA, SQIVND (reference sequence). CDR3 amino acids: CATTNRDVEKLFF. The CDR3 bases are TGTGCCACAACAAACAGGGATGTAGAAAAACTGTTTTTT.

This chain joins TRBV18 and TRBJ2-7; a possible D gene is TRBD2 (6 bases). Germline V CDR1 and CDR2: KGHSH, LQKENI. This CDR3 spans 14 amino acids. V lost 3 bases, J lost 3 bases, and 12 bases lay in between. The CDR3, as DNA: TGTGCCAGCTCACCGGGGGGTCGGGTCTACGAGCAGTACGTC. Encoded protein: CASSPGGRVYEQYV.

The chain uses TRBV5-6 and TRBJ1-2; weak D call: TRBD1 (5 bases). The CDR3 runs to 12 residues. Germline CDR1 and CDR2: SGHDT and YYEEEE. The V and J ends lost 4 bases and 8 bases respectively, with 12 bases between them. The CDR3 spells CASSPPGGGYTF. The CDR3 DNA is TGTGCCAGCAGCCCCCCCGGGGGGGGCTACACCTTC.

The chain has TRBV7-9 and TRBJ2-3, with a tentative D call TRBD2 (6 bases). The CDR3 consists of 14 residues. Deletions cut 1 base from V and 6 bases from J, with 11 bases between. Per germline, CDR1 SEHNR and CDR2 FQNEAQ (reference sequence). CDR3 sequence: CASSLGRLADTQYF. CDR3 coding DNA: TGTGCCAGCAGCTTAGGTAGGCTAGCGGATACGCAGTATTTT.

This clone was observed a handful of times. The V call is TRBV5-6, the J call TRBJ1-2; 7 nucleotides match TRBD1. CDR1 SGHDT and CDR2 YYEEEE come from the germline V gene. With 6 bases clipped from V and 4 bases from J, the junction kept 12 bases outside the gene matches. This CDR3 contains 15 residues. CDR3 sequence (DNA): TGTGCCAGCACAAGAGGGGGCGCGGGATTCTATGGCTACACCTTC. Its protein is CASTRGGAGFYGYTF.

This clone was counted only a few times. This chain uses TRBV28 with TRBJ2-7; 7 bases align to TRBD1. The CDR3 runs 14 residues. The ends lost 5 bases at V and 2 bases at J; junction bases unmatched: 6. Germline V gene sequence: CDR1 MDHEN, CDR2 SYDVKM. The CDR3 here is CASSLTGFPYEQYV. Here the CDR3 DNA reads TGTGCCAGCAGTCTGACAGGGTTTCCCTACGAGCAGTACGTC.

This clone was picked up a small number of times. The chain combines TRBV6-8 with TRBJ1-5, with 7 bases lining up with TRBD1. Germline CDR1 and CDR2: MNHGY and SAAAGT. This CDR3 contains 12 residues. With V trimmed by 7 bases and J by 6 bases, 3 bases remained unmatched. This chain's CDR3 is CASNRGSQPQHF. The CDR3, as DNA: TGTGCCAGCAACAGGGGCAGTCAGCCCCAGCATTTT.

The V and J genes are TRBV7-9 and TRBJ2-1; TRBD2 matches 9 bases. V shed 4 bases and J 9 bases; nucleotides not matched to a gene: 16. This CDR3 comprises 17 residues. Germline CDR1 is SEHNR and CDR2 is FQNEAQ (reference sequence). This chain's CDR3 is CASSSPPGASGKGEQFF. CDR3 DNA sequence: TGTGCCAGCAGCTCACCCCCCGGGGCTAGCGGGAAGGGTGAGCAGTTCTTC.

The chain has TRBV19 and TRBJ1-1; 11 bases agree with TRBD1. Looked up from germline, CDR1 is LNHDA and CDR2 is SQIVND (reference sequence). The V segment lost 6 bases and the J segment 0 bases; nucleotides outside the gene matches: 3. This CDR3 is 15 amino acids long. CDR3 bases: TGTGCCAGTAGCGGGACAGGGGGTATGAACACTGAAGCTTTCTTT. It encodes CASSGTGGMNTEAFF. Using reference TRBV19 and TRBJ1-1 for the parts outside the CDR3, the full variable domain is DGGITQSPKYLFRKEGQNVTLSCEQNLNHDAMYWYRQDPGQGLRLIYYSQIVNDFQKGDIAEGYSVSREKKESFPLTVTSAQKNPTAFYLCASSGTGGMNTEAFFGQGTRLTVV.

The V call is TRBV2, the J call TRBJ2-1; D unclear. The CDR3 runs to 12 residues. Trimming left V 7 bases short and J 9 bases short, with 13 bases between. Germline CDR1 SNHLY, CDR2 FYNNEI. CDR3 protein: CASKALPTEQFF. The CDR3 DNA sequence: TGTGCCAGCAAAGCCTTACCTACTGAGCAGTTCTTC.

The rearrangement links TRBV15 to TRBJ1-1; D possibly corresponds to TRBD1 (5 bases). V was clipped by 3 bases and J by 1 base, with 9 bases between them. Germline V gene data show CDR1 as LNHNV and CDR2 as YYDKDF (reference sequence). The CDR3 covers 14 residues. Here the CDR3 reads CATSRVGGNTEAFF. The CDR3 DNA sequence: TGTGCCACCAGCAGGGTGGGGGGGAACACTGAAGCTTTCTTT. The full variable domain, in which reference TRBV15 and TRBJ1-1 provide the parts outside the CDR3, is DAMVIQNPRYQVTQFGKPVTLSCSQTLNHNVMYWYQQKSSQAPKLLFHYYDKDFNNEADTPDNFQSRRPNTSFCFLDIRSPGLGDTAMYLCATSRVGGNTEAFFGQGTRLTVV.

V gene TRBV2 combines with J gene TRBJ2-1, with D tentatively TRBD2 (5 bases). Germline loops: CDR1 SNHLY, CDR2 FYNNEI. The CDR3 has 12 residues. V lost 2 bases and J lost 7, with 6 bases in between. The CDR3: CASSERGNEQFF. The DNA for the CDR3 is TGTGCCAGCAGTGAAAGAGGGAATGAGCAGTTCTTC.

Comment on this clone: Other DNA sequences in the same sample also yield this CDR3. The chain carries TRBV19 and TRBJ1-5; unclear D gene. Trimming took off 3 bases at V and 0 bases at J, with 6 bases between the two ends. Germline loops: CDR1 LNHDA, CDR2 SQIVND (reference sequence). The CDR3 contains 14 residues. The CDR3 region is CASSITGSNQPQHF. The DNA of the CDR3 is TGTGCCAGTAGTATTACGGGTAGCAATCAGCCCCAGCATTTT.

The rearrangement links TRBV5-6 to TRBJ2-5; 7 nucleotides match TRBD2. J was trimmed by 1 base and V by 5 bases; bases with no gene match: 5. Germline V gene lookup returns CDR1 SGHDT and CDR2 YYEEEE. This CDR3 is 14 amino acids long. CDR3 sequence: CASRRGTTQETQYF. The CDR3 DNA follows: TGTGCCAGCAGGAGAGGGACTACCCAAGAGACCCAGTACTTC.

V usage is TRBV4-1 and J usage is TRBJ1-4, with D unclear. In germline, CDR1 is MGHRA, CDR2 YSYEKL. The CDR3 length is 15 residues. V gave up 2 bases and J gave up 4 bases, with 11 bases separating them. The DNA of the CDR3 is TGCGCCAGCAGCCAATTTCCGCTACTTAATGAAAAACTGTTTTTT. It translates to CASSQFPLLNEKLFF.

The rearrangement uses TRBV5-8 and TRBJ1-1, with 8 bases fitting TRBD1. V trimming: 4 bases; J trimming: 6 bases; junction bases outside the gene matches: 2. CDR1 SGHTS and CDR2 YDEGEE come from the germline V gene. The CDR3 totals 12 residues. The CDR3 DNA follows: TGTGCCAGCAGCACGGACAGGGCTGAAGCTTTCTTT. Encoded protein: CASSTDRAEAFF.

This chain uses TRBV27 with TRBJ2-5, with no clear D. The germline CDR1 and CDR2 sequences are MNHEY and SMNVEV (reference sequence). V dropped 4 bases and J dropped 4 bases, with 10 bases sitting between them. CDR3 length: 13 amino acids. CDR3 residues: CASSSYTTETQYF. DNA of the CDR3: TGTGCCAGCAGTTCGTACACAACAGAGACCCAGTACTTC.

The genes are TRBV27 and TRBJ2-2; TRBD1 agrees at 8 bases. The CDR3 has 16 amino acids. The J segment lost 5 bases and the V segment lost 5 bases, leaving 10 bases of the junction unmatched. Germline assignment: CDR1 MNHEY and CDR2 SMNVEV (reference sequence). The CDR3 nucleotides read TGTGCCAGCAGTCCGGGACAGGAAATGGGAACCGGGGAGCTGTTTTTT. Encoded protein: CASSPGQEMGTGELFF.

The chain recombines TRBV6-1 with TRBJ1-5; TRBD1 matches 7 bases. Germline loops: CDR1 MNHNS, CDR2 SASEGT. The CDR3 has 17 residues. The junction had 22 bases not matched to a gene; V was cut back by 6 bases and J by 11 bases. CDR3 coding DNA: TGTGCCAGCAGGGAAATTCGGGGGACAGTCGGCAATGGAGCCCAGCATTTT. This gives the protein CASREIRGTVGNGAQHF.